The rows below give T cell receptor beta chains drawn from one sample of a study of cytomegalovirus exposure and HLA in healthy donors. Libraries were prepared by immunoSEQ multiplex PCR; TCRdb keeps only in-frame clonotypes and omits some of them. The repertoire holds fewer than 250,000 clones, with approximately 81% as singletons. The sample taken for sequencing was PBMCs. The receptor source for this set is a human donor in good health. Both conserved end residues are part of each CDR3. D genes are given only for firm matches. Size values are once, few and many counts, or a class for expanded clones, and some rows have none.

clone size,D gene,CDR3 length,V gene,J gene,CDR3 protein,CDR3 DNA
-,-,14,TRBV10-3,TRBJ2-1,CAISDGLGEGEQFF,TGTGCCATCAGTGATGGACTTGGGGAAGGTGAGCAGTTCTTC
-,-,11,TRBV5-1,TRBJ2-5,CASRQQETQYF,TGCGCCAGCAGACAACAAGAGACCCAGTACTTC
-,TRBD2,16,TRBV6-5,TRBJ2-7,CASSYSSSGLSYEQYF,TGTGCCAGCAGTTACTCGTCTAGCGGCCTCTCCTACGAGCAGTACTTC
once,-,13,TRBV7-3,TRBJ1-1,CASRHQENTEAFF,TGTGCCAGCAGACATCAGGAGAACACTGAAGCTTTCTTT
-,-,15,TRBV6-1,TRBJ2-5,CASSRGVKDQETQYF,TGTGCCAGCAGTAGAGGAGTAAAGGACCAAGAGACCCAGTACTTC
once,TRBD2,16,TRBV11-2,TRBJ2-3,CASSLGRREGTDTQYF,TGTGCCAGCAGCTTAGGTAGGCGGGAGGGCACAGATACGCAGTATTTT
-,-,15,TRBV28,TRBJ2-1,CASRGDGIPHNEQFF,TGTGCCAGCAGGGGCGACGGGATACCTCACAATGAGCAGTTCTTC
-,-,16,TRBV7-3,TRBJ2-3,CASSFQSEGGTDTQYF,TGTGCCAGCAGCTTTCAGAGCGAGGGAGGCACAGATACGCAGTATTTT
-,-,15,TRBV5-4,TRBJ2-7,CASSLGGGAPDEQYF,TGTGCCAGCAGCTTGGGAGGCGGGGCCCCCGACGAGCAGTACTTC
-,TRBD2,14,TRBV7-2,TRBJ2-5,CASSLTRGGETQYF,TGTGCCAGCAGCTTAACCCGCGGGGGAGAGACCCAGTACTTC
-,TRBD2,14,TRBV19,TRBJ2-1,CASRKREWFNEQFF,TGTGCCAGTAGGAAGCGGGAGTGGTTTAATGAGCAGTTCTTC
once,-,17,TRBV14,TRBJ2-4,CASSQERVRAIKNIQYF,TGTGCCAGCAGCCAAGAAAGGGTCAGGGCTATCAAAAACATTCAGTACTTC
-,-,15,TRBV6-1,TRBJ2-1,CASMEARFLAYEQFF,TGTGCCAGCATGGAGGCGAGATTCCTCGCTTATGAGCAGTTCTTC
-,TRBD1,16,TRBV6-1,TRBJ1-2,CASSDRLGGAGYGYTF,TGTGCCAGCAGTGATAGGCTAGGGGGCGCAGGCTATGGCTACACCTTC
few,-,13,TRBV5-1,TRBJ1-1,CASSFGYGAEAFF,TGCGCCAGCAGCTTTGGATACGGGGCTGAAGCTTTCTTT
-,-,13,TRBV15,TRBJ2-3,CATSKRGSLTQYF,TGTGCCACCAGCAAAAGAGGCTCACTTACGCAGTATTTT
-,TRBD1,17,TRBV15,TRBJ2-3,CATSRDPGTGLGDTQYF,TGTGCCACCAGCAGAGACCCCGGGACAGGGCTCGGAGATACGCAGTATTTT
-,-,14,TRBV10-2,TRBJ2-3,CASGPAGQGYTQYF,TGCGCCAGCGGTCCAGCCGGACAAGGTTATACGCAGTATTTT
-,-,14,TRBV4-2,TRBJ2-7,CASSQDGEGHEQYF,TGTGCCAGCAGCCAAGATGGAGAAGGCCACGAGCAGTACTTC
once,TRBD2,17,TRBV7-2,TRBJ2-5,CASSWTSGRYSQETQYF,TGTGCCAGCAGCTGGACTAGCGGGAGGTATAGCCAAGAGACCCAGTACTTC
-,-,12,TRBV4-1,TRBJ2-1,CASSQVFHEQFF,TGCGCCAGCAGCCAAGTCTTCCATGAGCAGTTCTTC
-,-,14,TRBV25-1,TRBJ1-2,CASSPTPTNYGYTF,TGTGCCAGCAGTCCCACTCCCACTAACTATGGCTACACCTTC
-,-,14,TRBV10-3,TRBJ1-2,CAVSNRGAEDGYTF,TGTGCCGTCAGTAACCGGGGGGCAGAGGATGGCTACACCTTC
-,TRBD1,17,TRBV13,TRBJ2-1,CASSLLLTGQPYNEQFF,TGTGCCAGCAGCTTGTTACTTACGGGACAGCCCTACAATGAGCAGTTCTTC
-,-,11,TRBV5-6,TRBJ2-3,CASSRSRGQYF,TGTGCCAGCAGTCGGAGCCGTGGGCAGTATTTT
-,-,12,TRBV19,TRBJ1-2,CASSLQGRGYTF,TGTGCCAGTAGCCTACAGGGACGAGGCTACACCTTC
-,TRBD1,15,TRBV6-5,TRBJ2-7,CASSPGTGGIYEQYF,TGTGCCAGCAGTCCCGGGACAGGGGGAATTTACGAGCAGTACTTC